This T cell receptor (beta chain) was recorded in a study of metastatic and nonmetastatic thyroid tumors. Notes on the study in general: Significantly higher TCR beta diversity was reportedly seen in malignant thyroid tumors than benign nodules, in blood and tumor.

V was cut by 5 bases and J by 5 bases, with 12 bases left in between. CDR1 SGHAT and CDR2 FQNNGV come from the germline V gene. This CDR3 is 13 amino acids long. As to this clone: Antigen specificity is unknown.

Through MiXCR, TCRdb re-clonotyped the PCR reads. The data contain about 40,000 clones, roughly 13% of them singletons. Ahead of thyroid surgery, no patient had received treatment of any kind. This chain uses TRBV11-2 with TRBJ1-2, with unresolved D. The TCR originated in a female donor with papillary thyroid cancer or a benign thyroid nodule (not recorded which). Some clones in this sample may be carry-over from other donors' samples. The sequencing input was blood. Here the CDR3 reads CASSPGWPYGYTF. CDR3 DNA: TGTGCCAGCAGCCCAGGATGGCCATATGGCTACACCTTC.